This passage covers 4 T cell receptor beta chains from one sample sequenced in a study of PD-1 blockade in classical Hodgkin lymphoma. Noted time point: cycle 4 day 1 (C4D1), after five to seven weeks of nivolumab. Each and every patient relapsed after autologous stem cell transplantation, and patients got differing brentuximab vedotin exposure. This table comes from immunoSEQ multiplex PCR, and its TCRdb copy is limited to in-frame clones, with some not included. Of 75,000 to 95,000 clones listed, 65% to 85% were seen once; the top ten hold over 15%. The sample in question was peripheral blood mononuclear cells (PBMCs), obtained before the fourth cycle of nivolumab. The receptor source for this set is a human donor with classical Hodgkin lymphoma.

The chain recombines TRBV5-1 with TRBJ1-1; D perhaps matches TRBD1 (5 bases). The CDR3 loop spans 15 amino acids. CDR1 and CDR2 (germline): SGHRS, YFSETQ. V was clipped by 0 bases and J by 4 bases, with 13 bases between them. This chain's CDR3 is CASSLGPGSSTEAFF. The CDR3, as DNA: TGCGCCAGCAGCTTGGGGCCAGGGTCGAGCACTGAAGCTTTCTTT.

The chain carries TRBV9 and TRBJ2-7, with D possibly matching TRBD2 (7 bases). Trimming took 3 bases from V and 5 from J, leaving 21 bases between them. Germline V CDR1 and CDR2: SGDLS, YYNGEE. This CDR3 contains 16 residues. The CDR3 is CASSADTGGVGDEQYF. The CDR3, as DNA: TGTGCCAGCAGCGCCGATACGGGGGGCGTGGGTGACGAGCAGTACTTC.

The chain couples TRBV10-3 to TRBJ1-2; 8 positions match TRBD1. Germline V gives CDR1 ENHRY, CDR2 SYGVKD. The CDR3 runs 13 residues. With V trimmed by 10 bases and J by 3 bases, 7 bases remained unmatched. This chain's CDR3 is CATRQGSDYGYTF. The CDR3 region has the DNA TGTGCCACCCGACAGGGGTCTGACTATGGCTACACCTTC.

This clone was counted only a few times. The chain recombines TRBV5-1 with TRBJ2-2; the match to TRBD2 covers 10 bases. This CDR3 contains 16 residues. V shed 2 bases, J shed 3 bases, and the junction held 4 bases outside the gene matches. CDR1 and CDR2 from the germline V gene are SGHRS and YFSETQ. The CDR3 sequence: CASSLRTSGDTGELFF. The DNA of the CDR3 is TGCGCCAGCAGCTTACGGACTAGCGGTGACACCGGGGAGCTGTTTTTT.